This is a list of T cell receptor beta chains from one sample in a study of cytomegalovirus exposure and HLA in healthy donors. Using immunoSEQ multiplex PCR, the repertoire was profiled, and TCRdb retains in-frame clones only, with some absent. The sample lists about 200,000 clones; roughly 80% were seen once. Sequenced material: PBMCs. These receptor sequences come from a man aged 25-40 years in good health and CMV-seronegative. CDR3s include the opening cysteine and the closing phenylalanine or tryptophan. The D gene is left open where the match is weak. Expanded clones get a size class; other rows say once, few or many, or leave the size out.

size: -; V: TRBV2; J: TRBJ1-5; D: -; CDR3: CASSEEERRFANQPQHF; DNA: TGTGCCAGCAGTGAAGAAGAGAGGAGGTTTGCCAATCAGCCCCAGCATTTT
size: few; V: TRBV7-8; J: TRBJ1-5; D: -; CDR3: CASSLAFAQGLYQPQHF; DNA: TGTGCCAGCAGCTTAGCTTTTGCCCAGGGTCTCTATCAGCCCCAGCATTTT
size: once; V: TRBV5-1; J: TRBJ2-1; D: -; CDR3: CASSLVVGSYNEQFF; DNA: TGCGCCAGCAGCTTGGTCGTCGGGTCCTACAATGAGCAGTTCTTC
size: -; V: TRBV5-8; J: TRBJ2-1; D: -; CDR3: CASTQGYNEQFF; DNA: TGTGCCAGCACCCAGGGCTACAATGAGCAGTTCTTC
size: once; V: TRBV9; J: TRBJ2-3; D: -; CDR3: CASSVGGRVTDTQYF; DNA: TGTGCCAGCAGCGTAGGGGGGCGGGTCACAGATACGCAGTATTTT
size: -; V: TRBV18; J: TRBJ1-2; D: -; CDR3: CASSPLTPQVKSNYGYTF; DNA: TGTGCCAGCTCACCACTGACGCCACAGGTGAAAAGTAACTATGGCTACACCTTC
size: -; V: TRBV19; J: TRBJ2-5; D: TRBD1; CDR3: CASSSRTGDIKETQYF; DNA: TGTGCCAGTAGTAGTCGGACAGGGGACATCAAAGAGACCCAGTACTTC
size: -; V: TRBV28; J: TRBJ1-2; D: TRBD1; CDR3: CATQTGSYGYTF; DNA: TGTGCCACGCAGACAGGGTCTTATGGCTACACCTTC
size: -; V: TRBV9; J: TRBJ2-1; D: -; CDR3: CASSFADNEQFF; DNA: TGTGCCAGCAGCTTCGCGGATAATGAGCAGTTCTTC
size: -; V: TRBV25-1; J: TRBJ1-3; D: TRBD1; CDR3: CASSESNRGFNTIYF; DNA: TGTGCCAGCAGTGAATCAAACAGGGGGTTTAACACCATATATTTT
size: -; V: TRBV27; J: TRBJ2-1; D: -; CDR3: CASRPRGTPGDEQFF; DNA: TGTGCCAGCAGACCGAGAGGGACACCCGGCGATGAGCAGTTCTTC
size: -; V: TRBV4-1; J: TRBJ2-5; D: -; CDR3: CASSQPTTRAGETQYF; DNA: TGCGCCAGCAGCCAACCAACGACTAGGGCGGGGGAGACCCAGTACTTC
size: -; V: TRBV19; J: TRBJ1-4; D: -; CDR3: CASKPGSVFEKLFF; DNA: TGTGCCAGTAAACCGGGAAGCGTGTTTGAAAAACTGTTTTTT
size: -; V: TRBV28; J: TRBJ1-2; D: -; CDR3: CASSLRPARGYTF; DNA: TGTGCCAGCAGTTTGAGGCCGGCCCGGGGCTACACCTTC